These 27 T cell receptor beta chains were sequenced from one sample in a study of immune heterogeneity within non-small cell lung tumors (dated 2018 in TCRdb). Genomic DNA extracted from bulk tumor tissue served as TCR template, with approximately 590 ng gDNA amplified per sample. During surgery, several biopsies were collected from each primary tumor and placed as far from one another as possible within the tumor mass. The study cohort was described as untreated, and patients were newly diagnosed NSCLC cases undergoing curative surgery. The run used a HiSeq X Ten. The TCR beta CDR3 region was amplified with a multiplex PCR system whose first round ran for roughly 11 cycles using 32 V-gene forward primers and 13 J-gene reverse primers. TCRdb itself trimmed the public reads at Q25 with fastp, ran MiXCR and retained productive beta chains. When rows share a CDR3 protein, they turn into one entry using the most common DNA and genes. The sample records more than 4,500 distinct CDR3 sequences, 22% of which are singletons. The top ten constitute roughly 17% of the sample.

Material: lung tumor tissue. The receptors originated from a man in his sixties with non-small cell lung cancer.

With respect to this clonotype: Its ends do not fully match the called genes, so a read error is possible. As DNA, the CDR3 is TGTGCCAGTAGTGCCCCAGGGTCGAAGAACCACAATGAGCTGTTCTTC. Translated, it gives CASSAPGSKNHNELFF. The rearrangement uses TRBV19 and TRBJ2-1; D might be TRBD1 (5 bases). CDR1 and CDR2 (germline): LNHDA, SQIVND (reference sequence). The CDR3 is 16 amino acids.

Turning to this clonotype: A junction boundary mismatches the germline segment, possibly from a read error. The CDR3: CSGRVTREPFF. CDR3 in DNA: TGCAGCGGCAGGGTTACCCGGGAGCCGTTTTTT. V and J are TRBV29-1 and TRBJ2-2, with a weak D call TRBD2 (6 bases). Germline V lookup: CDR1 SQVTM, CDR2 ANQGSEA. This CDR3 contains 11 residues.

About this clonotype itself: It may be a read error: a sequence one base away is much more abundant. The chain recombines TRBV19 with TRBJ2-6; perhaps TRBD2 as D (6 bases). The CDR3 runs 18 residues. CDR1 is LNHDA, CDR2 SQIVND, per germline (reference sequence). The CDR3 sequence is CGSSIWGRQFSGANVLTF. Here the CDR3 DNA reads TGTGGCAGTAGTATATGGGGGAGGCAGTTCTCTGGGGCCAACGTCCTGACTTTC.

Details on this clonotype: Compared with germline, one end of the junction differs, possibly owing to a read error. The chain carries TRBV10-3 and TRBJ2-2; no clear D. The CDR3 totals 15 residues. Germline CDR1 is ENHRY and CDR2 is SYGVKD. The CDR3 is CAISESRTNTWELFF. As DNA, the CDR3 is TGTGCCATCAGTGAGTCTCGGACGAACACCTGGGAGCTGTTTTTT.

As for this clonotype: This may arise from a read error, as a much more abundant clone is one base away. The genes are TRBV5-4 and TRBJ2-1; D is unresolved. Germline loops: CDR1 SGHNT, CDR2 YYREEE (reference sequence). The CDR3 contains 16 residues. V was trimmed by 4 bases and J by 6 bases, leaving 20 bases between them. CDR3 sequence reads: CASSPDLRHSTNEQFF. The CDR3, as DNA: TGTGCCAGCAGCCCTGACCTCCGGCACAGCACCAATGAGCAGTTCTTC.

This clonotype came up many times. The rearrangement uses TRBV4-1 and TRBJ2-1; 10 bases align to TRBD2. Losses at the gene ends were 2 bases for V and 0 bases for J; bases not matched to a gene: 7. CDR1 MGHRA and CDR2 YSYEKL come from the germline V gene. The CDR3 runs to 18 residues. CDR3 amino acids: CASSQTSGIFSSYNEQFF. The CDR3, as DNA: TGCGCCAGCAGCCAAACTAGCGGGATTTTCAGCTCCTACAATGAGCAGTTCTTC.

Concerning this clonotype itself: Given a much more abundant clone one base away, this may be a read error. Likely a read error: the CDR3 ends without its conserved phenylalanine or tryptophan. J is TRBJ2-1 and V is TRBV7-7; D ambiguous. This CDR3 has 15 amino acids. Germline loops: CDR1 SSHAT, CDR2 FNYEAQ (reference sequence). The CDR3 region has the DNA TGTGCTAGCAGCCCCGTCCCGGTCTCCTACAATGAGCAGTTCTCC. As protein: CASSPVPVSYNEQFS.

This clonotype has a handful of counts. A much larger clone differs from this one at a single base, so this may be a read error. V is TRBV11-2 and J is TRBJ2-7; D not certain. Germline CDR1 reads SGHAT; CDR2 reads FQNNGV. This CDR3 is built from 13 residues. V lost 4 bases and J lost 4, with 11 bases in between. The CDR3 loop reads CASSSGPSYEQYF. Written as DNA, the CDR3 is TGTGCCAGCAGCTCCGGCCCTTCGTACGAGCAGTACTTC.

This clonotype occurred many times. This rearrangement joins TRBV29-1 to TRBJ2-7; TRBD2 matches at 8 bases. The V gene's germline CDR1 is SQVTM and CDR2 ANQGSEA. The junction had 5 bases not matched to a gene; V was cut back by 1 base and J by 6 bases. CDR3 size: 13 residues. The CDR3 spells CSVEVREGGEQYF. The CDR3 coding sequence is TGCAGCGTTGAAGTCCGGGAGGGGGGCGAGCAGTACTTC.

Comment on this clonotype: A much larger clone differs by one base, so this may be a read error. The chain recombines TRBV30 with TRBJ2-5, with D perhaps matching TRBD1 (5 bases). Germline CDR1 is GTSNPN and CDR2 is SVGIG (reference sequence). Trimming took off 4 bases at V and 5 bases at J, with 14 bases between the two ends. There are 13 residues in the CDR3. In nucleotides, the CDR3 is TGTGCCTGGACAGGGCCGGCGTTGGAGACCCAGTACTTC. Translated: CAWTGPALETQYF. Supplemented by reference TRBV30 and TRBJ2-5, the full variable domain reads SQTIHQWPATLVQPVGSPLSLECTVEGTSNPNLYWYRQAAGRGLQLLFYSVGIGQISSEVPQNLSASRPQDRQFILSSKKLLLSDSGFYLCAWTGPALETQYFGPGTRLLVL.

Notes on this clonotype: At one end, the junction sequence differs from germline, possibly due to a read error. The rearrangement uses TRBV20-1 and TRBJ2-3; no definite D call. Germline-derived CDR1 and CDR2 are DFQATT and SNEGSKA (reference sequence). This CDR3 contains 12 residues. The CDR3 region has the DNA TGCAGTGTAAAGGATAACACAGATACGCGGTATTTT. Encoded protein: CSVKDNTDTRYF.

The chain links TRBV28 to TRBJ2-7; no definite D call. This CDR3 contains 16 residues. V lost 8 bases and J 4 bases, leaving 24 bases between the germline ends. From germline, CDR1 is MDHEN and CDR2 SYDVKM. CDR3 sequence (DNA): TGTGCCAGCCGATTATTGAGTACTGAGAGTGAATACGAGCAGTACTTC. Protein: CASRLLSTESEYEQYF.

This clonotype is medium-sized (0.01 to 0.1%) within its sample. The genes are TRBV6-1 and TRBJ2-1; the match to TRBD2 covers 12 bases. V trimming: 3 bases; J trimming: 4 bases; junction bases outside the gene matches: 7. The germline gives CDR1 MNHNS, CDR2 SASEGT. This CDR3 has 17 amino acids. In DNA, the CDR3 is TGTGCCAGCAGTGATCCCCGACTAGCGGGAGTGTACAATGAGCAGTTCTTC. It yields the protein CASSDPRLAGVYNEQFF.

This clonotype is termed medium-sized. CDR3 sequence: CASSLGQGINEQYF. CDR3 in DNA: TGTGCCAGCAGCCTGGGACAGGGTATCAACGAGCAGTACTTC. The chain links TRBV7-6 to TRBJ2-7, with 9 bases lining up with TRBD1. Looked up from germline, CDR1 is SGHVS and CDR2 is FNYEAQ. The CDR3 is 14 residues long. The junction had 7 bases not matched to a gene; V was cut back by 5 bases and J by 5 bases.

In this sample, this clonotype is medium-sized (0.01 to 0.1%). The chain is built from TRBV5-1 and TRBJ2-7; 7 bases fit TRBD1. CDR1 SGHRS and CDR2 YFSETQ come from the germline V gene. V shed 9 bases, J shed 0 bases, and the junction held 9 bases outside the gene matches. This CDR3 has 14 residues. CDR3 sequence (DNA): TGCGCCACCTCCCGGGACAGTGCCTCCTACGAGCAGTACTTC. It is translated as CATSRDSASYEQYF.

By its share, this clonotype is medium-sized. The chain employs TRBV27 and TRBJ2-1; D possibly matches TRBD1 or TRBD2 (5 bases each). Per germline, CDR1 MNHEY and CDR2 SMNVEV (reference sequence). V was trimmed by 5 bases and J by 3 bases, leaving 17 bases between them. The CDR3 is 16 amino acids. Here the CDR3 DNA reads TGTGCCAGCAGTCCTGAGAGAGGGGCTCGCTACAATGAGCAGTTCTTC. Translation gives CASSPERGARYNEQFF.

The rearrangement uses TRBV24-1 and TRBJ2-1, with D possibly matching TRBD1 (5 bases). The CDR3 is made up of 18 amino acids. Germline V gene lookup returns CDR1 KGHDR and CDR2 SFDVKD. Trimming cost V 3 bases and J 10 bases, with 27 bases left between them. The CDR3 region has the DNA TGTGCCACCAGTGATGGCAAAGTGACAGCGCCCACTCGTGTGGAGCAGTTCTTC. Protein product: CATSDGKVTAPTRVEQFF.

This clonotype counts as medium-sized. The rearrangement joins TRBV27 to TRBJ2-3; 7 bases align to TRBD1. Trimming took 6 bases from V and 6 from J; bases not matched to a gene: 3. Germline lookup yields CDR1 MNHEY and CDR2 SMNVEV (reference sequence). The CDR3 is made up of 12 amino acids. In nucleotides, the CDR3 is TGTGCCAGCAGGTTCAGGGGGGATACGCAGTATTTT. As protein: CASRFRGDTQYF.

The rearrangement joins TRBV9 to TRBJ2-1; 15 bases map to TRBD2. This CDR3 has 18 amino acids. V shed 4 bases, J shed 7 bases, and the junction held 12 bases outside the gene matches. Germline V lookup: CDR1 SGDLS, CDR2 YYNGEE. CDR3 in DNA: TGTGCCAGCAGCAAAAGAGGACTAGCGGGGGGGGTGGGTAATGAGCAGTTCTTC. Amino acid sequence: CASSKRGLAGGVGNEQFF. Full variable domain (outside the CDR3, taken from reference TRBV9 and TRBJ2-1): DSGVTQTPKHLITATGQRVTLRCSPRSGDLSVYWYQQSLDQGLQFLIQYYNGEERAKGNILERFSAQQFPDLHSELNLSSLELGDSALYFCASSKRGLAGGVGNEQFFGPGTRLTVL.

As to this clonotype: Because the CDR3 is missing its conserved closing phenylalanine or tryptophan, this is likely a read error. Because the CDR3's place on the DNA is in doubt, the DNA is left out and the CDR3 is given as listed by TCRdb. The chain carries TRBV12-5 and TRBJ2-7; the table's D call, TRBD2, has no DNA check behind it. The CDR3 sequence runs 18 residues, both termini included. Germline V lookup: CDR1 LGHNT, CDR2 FRNRAP. The CDR3 region is CASGLGTSGSQLLRAVLA.

This clonotype was counted many times. The chain recombines TRBV20-1 with TRBJ2-1, with 15 bases fitting TRBD2. Trimming removed 1 base from V and 0 bases from J; junction bases left unmatched: 10. The CDR3 covers 20 residues. CDR1 and CDR2 (germline): DFQATT, SNEGSKA (reference sequence). CDR3 residues: CSARALRTSGRESSYNEQFF. The DNA of the CDR3 is TGCAGTGCTAGAGCCTTGAGGACTAGCGGGAGGGAGAGCTCCTACAATGAGCAGTTCTTC.

This clonotype is labeled medium-sized. The rearrangement uses TRBV6-1 and TRBJ1-5, with D perhaps TRBD1 (6 bases). The V gene's germline CDR1 is MNHNS and CDR2 SASEGT. The length of the CDR3 is 16 residues. Trimming cost V 6 bases and J 3 bases, with 18 bases left between them. CDR3 loop: CASRRRTVDYNQPQHF. DNA of the CDR3: TGTGCCAGCAGACGAAGGACAGTTGATTACAATCAGCCCCAGCATTTT.

Points on this clonotype: The germline gene is not matched at one end of the junction; a read error may be the cause. The chain joins TRBV7-7 to TRBJ2-5, with D possibly being TRBD2 (5 bases). This CDR3 contains 15 residues. Germline loops: CDR1 SSHAT, CDR2 FNYEAQ (reference sequence). CDR3 residues: CASSLASRGSETQYF. CDR3 sequence (DNA): TGTGCTAGCAGCTTAGCGTCCCGTGGGTCAGAGACCCAGTACTTC.

Relative to its sample, this clonotype is medium-sized (0.01 to 0.1%). The V gene is TRBV5-1, the J gene TRBJ2-3, with D maybe TRBD1 (5 bases). CDR1 is SGHRS and CDR2 is YFSETQ in the germline V gene. There are 16 residues in the CDR3. The germline V and J ends were trimmed by 0 bases and 1 base, with 12 bases remaining between them. CDR3 nucleotide sequence: TGCGCCAGCAGCTTGGAACAGGTTGCCCGCACAGATACGCAGTATTTT. Translated, it gives CASSLEQVARTDTQYF.

The gene calls are TRBV6-2 or TRBV6-3 and TRBJ2-6, with TRBD2 matching over 7 bases. V trimming: 7 bases; J trimming: 17 bases; junction bases outside the gene matches: 26. This CDR3 is built from 17 residues. The germline gives CDR1 MNHEY, CDR2 SVGEGT. The CDR3 bases are TGTGCCAGCACCAGTCGGGCGGGAGTCTCTGGGGCCAACATCATGACTTTC. Translated: CASTSRAGVSGANIMTF.

This clonotype was observed many times. The CDR3, as DNA: TGCGCCAGCTCCAAGGTAGCGGGAGAAGGTGAGCAGTTCTTC. As protein: CASSKVAGEGEQFF. The chain carries TRBV4-1 and TRBJ2-1; 9 nucleotides agree with TRBD2. The germline V gene has CDR1 MGHRA and CDR2 YSYEKL. The CDR3 is 14 amino acids. V dropped 8 bases and J dropped 9; count of bases not matched to a gene: 11.

This clonotype was counted only a few times. With a much larger clone just one base away, this may be a read error. The chain is built from TRBV4-1 and TRBJ2-3; TRBD2 matches at 8 bases. The CDR3 totals 17 residues. The germline V gene has CDR1 MGHRA and CDR2 YSYEKL. The V gene end was trimmed by 8 bases and the J gene end by 4 bases; junction bases not matched to a gene: 17. CDR3 sequence reads: CASGLRGGSGSADTQYF. The CDR3 nucleotides read TGCGCCAGCGGCCTACGTGGGGGCAGCGGGAGCGCAGATACGCAGTATTTT.